The present T cell receptor (beta chain) was sequenced within a study of T cell changes during pregnancy in multiple sclerosis. Germline lookup yields CDR1 SGHTA and CDR2 FQGTGA. Unmatched junction bases numbered 4, after V lost 3 bases and J lost 7 bases. This CDR3 has 13 residues. This table comes from immunoSEQ multiplex PCR, and its TCRdb copy is limited to in-frame clones, with some not included. Of more than 95,000 clones listed, approximately 90% are singletons. The sample consisted of peripheral blood, taken after pregnancy. This TCR was recovered from a female donor with multiple sclerosis, enrolled in a pregnancy study. The gene calls are TRBV7-3 and TRBJ1-2; 8 bases align to TRBD1. The CDR3 is CASSLDRASGYTF. CDR3 in DNA: TGTGCCAGCAGCTTGGACAGGGCCTCTGGCTACACCTTC.